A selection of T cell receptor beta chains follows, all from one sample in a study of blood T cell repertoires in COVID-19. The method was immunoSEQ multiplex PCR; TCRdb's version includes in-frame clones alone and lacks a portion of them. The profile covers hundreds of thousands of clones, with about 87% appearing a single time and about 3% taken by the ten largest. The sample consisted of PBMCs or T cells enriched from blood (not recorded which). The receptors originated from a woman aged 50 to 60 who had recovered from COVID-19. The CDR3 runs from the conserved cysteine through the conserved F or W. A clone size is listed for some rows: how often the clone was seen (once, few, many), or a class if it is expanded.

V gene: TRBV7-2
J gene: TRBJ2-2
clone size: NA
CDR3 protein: CASSHGRANTGELFF

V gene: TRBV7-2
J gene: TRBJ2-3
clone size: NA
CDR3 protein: CASSFSGNTDTQYF

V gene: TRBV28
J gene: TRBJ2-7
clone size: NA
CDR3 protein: CASSYTGQVYEQYF

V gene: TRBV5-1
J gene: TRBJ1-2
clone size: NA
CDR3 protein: CASSRTGDGANYGYTF

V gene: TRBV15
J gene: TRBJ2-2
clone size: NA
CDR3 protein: CATSRDSHSTGELFF

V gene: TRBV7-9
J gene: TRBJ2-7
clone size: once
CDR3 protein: CASSSKLSYEQYF

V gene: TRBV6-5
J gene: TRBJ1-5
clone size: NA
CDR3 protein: CASSPGTTTNQPQHF

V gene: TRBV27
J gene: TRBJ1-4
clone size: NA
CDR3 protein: CASSLGGGEKLFF

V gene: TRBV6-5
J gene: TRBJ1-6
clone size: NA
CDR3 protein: CASSYGSSYNSPLHF

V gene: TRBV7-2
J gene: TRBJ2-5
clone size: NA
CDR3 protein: CASSLGPLAGEYF

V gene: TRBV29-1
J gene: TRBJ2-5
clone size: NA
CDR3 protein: CSVELRPGGPRETQYF

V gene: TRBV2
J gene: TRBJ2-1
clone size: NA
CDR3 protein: CASSVGLQNEQFF

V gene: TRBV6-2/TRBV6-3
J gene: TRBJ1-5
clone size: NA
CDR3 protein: CASSRRGSTNQPQHF

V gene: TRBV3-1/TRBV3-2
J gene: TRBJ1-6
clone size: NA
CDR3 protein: CASSQVVGGNSPLHF

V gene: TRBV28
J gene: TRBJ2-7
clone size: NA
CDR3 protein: CASTTTGFPYEQYF

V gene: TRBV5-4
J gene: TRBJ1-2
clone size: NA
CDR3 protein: CASSLQGAGGYTF

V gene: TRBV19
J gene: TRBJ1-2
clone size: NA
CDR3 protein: CASSAGTGSLSYGYTF

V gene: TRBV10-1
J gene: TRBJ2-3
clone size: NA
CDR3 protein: CASSEGSGKIDTQYF

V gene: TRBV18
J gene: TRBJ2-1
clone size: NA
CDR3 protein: CASSPVDGGNEQFF

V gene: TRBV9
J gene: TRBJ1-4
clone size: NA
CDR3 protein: CASSVVGTGGPSEKLFF

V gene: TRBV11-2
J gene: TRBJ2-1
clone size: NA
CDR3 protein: CASSLVAASGALSNEQFF

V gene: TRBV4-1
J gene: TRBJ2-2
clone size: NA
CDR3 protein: CASSHTQGIGAGELFF

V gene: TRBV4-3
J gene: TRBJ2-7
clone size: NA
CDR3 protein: CASSQEGVGLYEQYF

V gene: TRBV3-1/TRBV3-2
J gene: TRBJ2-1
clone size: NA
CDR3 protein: CASSHTGTSGYNEQFF

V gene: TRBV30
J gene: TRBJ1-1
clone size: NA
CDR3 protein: CAWSTGVSTEAFF

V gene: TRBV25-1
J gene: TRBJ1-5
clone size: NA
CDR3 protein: CASSAGYSNQPQHF

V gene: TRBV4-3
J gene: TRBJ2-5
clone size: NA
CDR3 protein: CASSQDLAGVGETQYF

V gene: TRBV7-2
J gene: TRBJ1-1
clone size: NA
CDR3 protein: CASSPVGGFGTEAFF

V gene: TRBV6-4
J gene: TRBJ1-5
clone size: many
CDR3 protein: CASSGEIGQPQHF

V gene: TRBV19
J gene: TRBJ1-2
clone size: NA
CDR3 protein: CASSESRERNSYTF

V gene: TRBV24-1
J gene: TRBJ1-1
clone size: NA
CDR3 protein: CATSENMNTEAFF

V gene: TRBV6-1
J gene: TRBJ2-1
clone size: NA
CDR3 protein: CASSDGGGRSYNEQFF

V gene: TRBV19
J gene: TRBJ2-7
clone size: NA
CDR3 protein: CASSLQSMVSEQYF

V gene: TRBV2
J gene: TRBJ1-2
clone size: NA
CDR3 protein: CASRARSTVLHGYTF

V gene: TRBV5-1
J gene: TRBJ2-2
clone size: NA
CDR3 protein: CASSSLAGNTGELFF

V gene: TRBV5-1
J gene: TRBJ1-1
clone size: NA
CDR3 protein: CASSALGQNTEAFF

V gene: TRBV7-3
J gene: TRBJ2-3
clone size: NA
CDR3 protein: CASSIQGEDTQYF

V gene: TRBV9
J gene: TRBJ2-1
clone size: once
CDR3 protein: CASSDGSSSSYNEQFF

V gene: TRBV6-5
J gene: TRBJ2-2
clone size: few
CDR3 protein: CASRNSGANTGELFF

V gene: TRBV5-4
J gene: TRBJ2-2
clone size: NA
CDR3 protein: CASSLAYGLSTGELFF

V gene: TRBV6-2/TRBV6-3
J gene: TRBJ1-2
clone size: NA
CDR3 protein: CASSYSGTGLIYGYTF

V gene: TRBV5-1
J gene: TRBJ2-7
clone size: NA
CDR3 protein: CASSSGTSDRSYEQYF

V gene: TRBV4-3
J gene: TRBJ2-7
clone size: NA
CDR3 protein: CASSQDALANTPYEQYF

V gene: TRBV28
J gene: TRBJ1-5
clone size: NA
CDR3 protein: CATGNQPQHF

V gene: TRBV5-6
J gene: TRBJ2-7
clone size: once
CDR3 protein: CASSLSVRDREAEQYF